This TCR beta chain was recovered during a study of T cell changes during pregnancy in multiple sclerosis. The protocol was immunoSEQ multiplex PCR, while the TCRdb copy is restricted to in-frame clones and leaves out a portion. The data show some 42,000 clones, nearly 90% seen once. The CDR3 loop spans 12 amino acids. After removal of 6 bases from V and 4 bases from J, the junction contained 2 bases not matched to a gene. CDR1 is SQVTM and CDR2 is ANQGSEA in the germline V gene. The input for sequencing was CD4+ T cells from peripheral blood mononuclear cells, taken after pregnancy. The clonotype comes from a female donor with multiple sclerosis, enrolled in a pregnancy study. The chain carries TRBV29-1 and TRBJ1-2; 10 bases fit TRBD1. CDR3 loop: CSVDRGSYGYTF. CDR3 nucleotide sequence: TGCAGCGTGGACAGGGGGTCCTATGGCTACACCTTC. Full variable domain (remainder filled in from reference TRBV29-1 and TRBJ1-2): SAVISQKPSRDICQRGTSLTIQCQVDSQVTMMFWYRQQPGQSLTLIATANQGSEATYESGFVIDKFPISRPNLTFSTLTVSNMSPEDSSIYLCSVDRGSYGYTFGSGTRLTVV.